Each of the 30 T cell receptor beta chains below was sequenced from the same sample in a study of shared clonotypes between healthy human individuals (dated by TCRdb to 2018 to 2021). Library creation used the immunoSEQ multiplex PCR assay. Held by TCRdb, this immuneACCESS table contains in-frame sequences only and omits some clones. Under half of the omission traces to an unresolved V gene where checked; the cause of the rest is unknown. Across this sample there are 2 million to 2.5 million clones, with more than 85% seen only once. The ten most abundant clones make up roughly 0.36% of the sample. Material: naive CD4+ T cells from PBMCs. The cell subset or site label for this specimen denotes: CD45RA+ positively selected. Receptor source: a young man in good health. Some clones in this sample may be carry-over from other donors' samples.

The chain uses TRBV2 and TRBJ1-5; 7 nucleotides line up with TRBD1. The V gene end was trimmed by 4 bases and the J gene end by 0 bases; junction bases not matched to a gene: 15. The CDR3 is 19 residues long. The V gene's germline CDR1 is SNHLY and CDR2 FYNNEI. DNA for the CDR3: TGTGCCAGCAGTGCCCGAGAGATTTACAGGGGAGATAGCAATCAGCCCCAGCATTTT. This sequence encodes CASSAREIYRGDSNQPQHF.

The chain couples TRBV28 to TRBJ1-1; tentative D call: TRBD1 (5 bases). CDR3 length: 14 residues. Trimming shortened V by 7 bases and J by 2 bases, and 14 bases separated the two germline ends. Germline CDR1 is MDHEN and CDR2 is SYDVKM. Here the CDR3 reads CASTSTGGNTEAFF. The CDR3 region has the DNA TGTGCCAGCACCTCAACTGGGGGTAACACTGAAGCTTTCTTT.

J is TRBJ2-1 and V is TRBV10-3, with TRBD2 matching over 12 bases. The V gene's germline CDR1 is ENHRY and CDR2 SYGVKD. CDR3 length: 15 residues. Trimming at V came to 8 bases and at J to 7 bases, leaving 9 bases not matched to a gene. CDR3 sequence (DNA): TGTGCCATCGGGACTAGCGGGCAGGGGGAGAATGAGCAGTTCTTC. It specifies CAIGTSGQGENEQFF.

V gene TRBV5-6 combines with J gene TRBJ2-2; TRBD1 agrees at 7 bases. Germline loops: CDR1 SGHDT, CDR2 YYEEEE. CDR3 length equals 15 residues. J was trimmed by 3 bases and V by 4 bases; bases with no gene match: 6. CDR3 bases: TGTGCCAGCAGCCTAACAGACAGGGACACCGGGGAGCTGTTTTTT. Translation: CASSLTDRDTGELFF. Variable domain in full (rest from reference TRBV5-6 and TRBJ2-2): DAGVTQSPTHLIKTRGQQVTLRCSPKSGHDTVSWYQQALGQGPQFIFQYYEEEERQRGNFPDRFSGHQFPNYSSELNVNALLLGDSALYLCASSLTDRDTGELFFGEGSRLTVL.

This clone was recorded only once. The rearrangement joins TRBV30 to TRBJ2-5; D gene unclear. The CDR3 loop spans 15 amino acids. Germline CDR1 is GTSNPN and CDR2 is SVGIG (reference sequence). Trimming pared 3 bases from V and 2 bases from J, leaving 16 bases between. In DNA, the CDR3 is TGTGCCTGGAGAAACCGGGCCTCGGTACAAGAGACCCAGTACTTC. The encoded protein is CAWRNRASVQETQYF.

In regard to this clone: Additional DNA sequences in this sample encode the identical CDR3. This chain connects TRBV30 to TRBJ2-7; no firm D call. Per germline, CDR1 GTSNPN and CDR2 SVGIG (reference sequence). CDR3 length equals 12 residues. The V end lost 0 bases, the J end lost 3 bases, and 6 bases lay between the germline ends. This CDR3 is CAWSVRSYEQYF. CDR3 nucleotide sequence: TGTGCCTGGAGTGTACGGAGCTACGAGCAGTACTTC.

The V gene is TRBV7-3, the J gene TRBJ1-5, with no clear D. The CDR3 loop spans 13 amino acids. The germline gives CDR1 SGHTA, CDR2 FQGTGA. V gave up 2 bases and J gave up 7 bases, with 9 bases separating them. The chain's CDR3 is CASSLRAGQPQHF. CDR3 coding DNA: TGTGCCAGCAGCTTACGTGCGGGGCAGCCCCAGCATTTT.

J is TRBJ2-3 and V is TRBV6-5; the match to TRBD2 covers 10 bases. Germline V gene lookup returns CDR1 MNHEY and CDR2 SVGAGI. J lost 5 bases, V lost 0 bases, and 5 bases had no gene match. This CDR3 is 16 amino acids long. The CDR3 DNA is TGTGCCAGCAGTTACTCGGCGGGACTAGCGATAGATACGCAGTATTTT. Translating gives CASSYSAGLAIDTQYF.

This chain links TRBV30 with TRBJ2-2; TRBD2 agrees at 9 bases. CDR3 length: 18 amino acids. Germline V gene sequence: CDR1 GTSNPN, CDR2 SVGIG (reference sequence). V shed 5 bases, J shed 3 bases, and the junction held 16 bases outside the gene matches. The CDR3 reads CAWSGSRGREGYTGELFF. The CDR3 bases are TGTGCCTGGTCAGGTTCAAGAGGGCGGGAGGGTTACACCGGGGAGCTGTTTTTT.

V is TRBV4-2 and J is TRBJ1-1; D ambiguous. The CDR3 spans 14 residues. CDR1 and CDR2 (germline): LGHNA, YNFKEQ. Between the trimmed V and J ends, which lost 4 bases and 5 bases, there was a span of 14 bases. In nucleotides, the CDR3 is TGTGCCAGCAGCCCCCCCGGTCTGGGGACTGAAGCTTTCTTT. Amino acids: CASSPPGLGTEAFF.

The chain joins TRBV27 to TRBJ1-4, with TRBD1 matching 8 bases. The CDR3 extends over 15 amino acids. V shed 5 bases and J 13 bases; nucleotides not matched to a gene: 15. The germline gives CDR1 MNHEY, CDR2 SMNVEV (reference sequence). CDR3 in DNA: TGTGCCAGCAGTATCAGAGGACAGGGTGGATTGATACTGTTTTTT. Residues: CASSIRGQGGLILFF.

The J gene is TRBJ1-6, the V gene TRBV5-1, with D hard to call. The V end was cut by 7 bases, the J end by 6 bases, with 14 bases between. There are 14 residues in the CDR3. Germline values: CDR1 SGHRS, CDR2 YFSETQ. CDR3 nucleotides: TGCGCCAGCTCCCCCGCCAGGATTAATTCACCCCTCCACTTT. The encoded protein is CASSPARINSPLHF.

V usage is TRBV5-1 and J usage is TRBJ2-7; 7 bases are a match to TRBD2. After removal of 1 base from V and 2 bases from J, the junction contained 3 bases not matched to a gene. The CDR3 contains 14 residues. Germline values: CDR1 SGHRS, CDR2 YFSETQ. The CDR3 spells CASSLTSVPYEQYF. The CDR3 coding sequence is TGCGCCAGCAGCTTGACTAGCGTCCCCTACGAGCAGTACTTC.

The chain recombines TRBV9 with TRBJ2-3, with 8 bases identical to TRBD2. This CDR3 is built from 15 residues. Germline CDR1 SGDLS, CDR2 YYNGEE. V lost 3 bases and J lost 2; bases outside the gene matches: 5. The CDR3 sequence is CASSGTGGNTDTQYF. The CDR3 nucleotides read TGTGCCAGCAGCGGAACGGGAGGGAACACAGATACGCAGTATTTT.

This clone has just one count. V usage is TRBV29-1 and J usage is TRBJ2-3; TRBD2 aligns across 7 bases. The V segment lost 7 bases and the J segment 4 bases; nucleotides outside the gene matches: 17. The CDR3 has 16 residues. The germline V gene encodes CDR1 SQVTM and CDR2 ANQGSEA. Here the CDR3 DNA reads TGCAGCGCCTCCCTGGGTCTACGCGGGAGTCCAGATACGCAGTATTTT. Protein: CSASLGLRGSPDTQYF.

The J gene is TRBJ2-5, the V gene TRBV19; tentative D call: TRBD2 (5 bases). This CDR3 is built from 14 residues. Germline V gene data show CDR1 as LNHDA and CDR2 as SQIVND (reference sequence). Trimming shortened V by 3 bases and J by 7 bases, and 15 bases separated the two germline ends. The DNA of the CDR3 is TGTGCCAGTAGTATCGAGCTCCGCCGGGGGACCCAGTACTTC. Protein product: CASSIELRRGTQYF.

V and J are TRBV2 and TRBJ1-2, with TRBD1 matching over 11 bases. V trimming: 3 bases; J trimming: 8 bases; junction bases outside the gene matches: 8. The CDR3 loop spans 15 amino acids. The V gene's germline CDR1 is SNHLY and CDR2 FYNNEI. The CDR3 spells CASSDLWTGGRGYTF. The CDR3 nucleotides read TGTGCCAGCAGTGATCTTTGGACAGGGGGCCGAGGCTACACCTTC.

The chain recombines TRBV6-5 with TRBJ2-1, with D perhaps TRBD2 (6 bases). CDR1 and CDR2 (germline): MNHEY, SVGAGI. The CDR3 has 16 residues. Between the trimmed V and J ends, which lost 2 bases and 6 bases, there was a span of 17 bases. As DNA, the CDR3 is TGTGCCAGCAGTTACCGTTTCGGGAGCCGTTCCAATGAGCAGTTCTTC. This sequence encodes CASSYRFGSRSNEQFF.

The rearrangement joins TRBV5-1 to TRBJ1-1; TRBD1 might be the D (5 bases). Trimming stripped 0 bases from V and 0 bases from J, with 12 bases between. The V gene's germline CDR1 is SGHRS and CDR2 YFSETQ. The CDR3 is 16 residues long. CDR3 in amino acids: CASSLAVGAMNTEAFF. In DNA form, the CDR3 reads TGCGCCAGCAGCTTGGCGGTAGGGGCCATGAACACTGAAGCTTTCTTT.

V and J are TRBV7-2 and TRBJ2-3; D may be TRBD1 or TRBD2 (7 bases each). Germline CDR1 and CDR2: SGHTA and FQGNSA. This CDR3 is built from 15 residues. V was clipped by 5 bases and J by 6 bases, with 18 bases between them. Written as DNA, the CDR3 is TGTGCCAGCAGCCGAGCGGGACAGATGGGGGATACGCAGTATTTT. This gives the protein CASSRAGQMGDTQYF. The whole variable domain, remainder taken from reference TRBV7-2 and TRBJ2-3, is GAGVSQSPSNKVTEKGKDVELRCDPISGHTALYWYRQSLGQGLEFLIYFQGNSAPDKSGLPSDRFSAERTGGSVSTLTIQRTQQEDSAVYLCASSRAGQMGDTQYFGPGTRLTVL.

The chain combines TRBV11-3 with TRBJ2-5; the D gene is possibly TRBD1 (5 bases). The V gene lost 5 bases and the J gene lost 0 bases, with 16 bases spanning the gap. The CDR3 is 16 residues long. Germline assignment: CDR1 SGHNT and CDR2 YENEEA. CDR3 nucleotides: TGTGCCAGCAGCGAACAGTCCCCAGGGTACCAAGAGACCCAGTACTTC. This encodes CASSEQSPGYQETQYF.

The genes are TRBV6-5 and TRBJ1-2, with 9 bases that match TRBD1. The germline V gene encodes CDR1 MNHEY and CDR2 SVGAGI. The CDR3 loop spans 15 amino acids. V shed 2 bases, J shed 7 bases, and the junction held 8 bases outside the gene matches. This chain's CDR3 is CASSYGTGSISGYTF. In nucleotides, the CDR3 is TGTGCCAGCAGTTACGGGACAGGGAGTATAAGTGGCTACACCTTC.

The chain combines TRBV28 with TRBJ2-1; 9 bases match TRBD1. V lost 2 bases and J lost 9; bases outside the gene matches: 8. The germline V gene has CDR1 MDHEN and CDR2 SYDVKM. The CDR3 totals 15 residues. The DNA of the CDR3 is TGTGCCAGCAGTTTAAGTGGGACAGGGTCCGGTGAGCAGTTCTTC. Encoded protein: CASSLSGTGSGEQFF.

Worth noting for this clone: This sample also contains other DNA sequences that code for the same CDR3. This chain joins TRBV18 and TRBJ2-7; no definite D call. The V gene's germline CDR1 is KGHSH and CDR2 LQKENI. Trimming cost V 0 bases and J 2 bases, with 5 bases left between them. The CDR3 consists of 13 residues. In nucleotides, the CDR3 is TGTGCCAGCTCACCACCGGTAGCCTACGAGCAGTACTTC. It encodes CASSPPVAYEQYF.

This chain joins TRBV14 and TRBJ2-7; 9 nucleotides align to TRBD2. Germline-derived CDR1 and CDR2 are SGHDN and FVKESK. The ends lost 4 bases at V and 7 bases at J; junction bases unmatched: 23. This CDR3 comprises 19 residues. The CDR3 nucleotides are TGTGCCAGCAGCCGTGGTGCTAGCGGGAAGCTGGTGGCGGTTGCGGAGCAGTACTTC. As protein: CASSRGASGKLVAVAEQYF.

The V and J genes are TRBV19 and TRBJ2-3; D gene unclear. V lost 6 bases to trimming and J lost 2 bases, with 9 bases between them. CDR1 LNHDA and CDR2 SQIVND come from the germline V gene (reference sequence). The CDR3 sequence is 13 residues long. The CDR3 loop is CASRITATDTQYF. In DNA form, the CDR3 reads TGTGCCAGTAGGATCACAGCCACAGATACGCAGTATTTT.

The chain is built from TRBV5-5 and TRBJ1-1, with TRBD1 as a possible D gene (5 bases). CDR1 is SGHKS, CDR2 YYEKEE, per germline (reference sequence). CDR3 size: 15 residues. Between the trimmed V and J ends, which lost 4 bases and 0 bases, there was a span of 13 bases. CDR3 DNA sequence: TGTGCCAGCAGCCACGGCGGGGGGGTGAACACTGAAGCTTTCTTT. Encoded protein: CASSHGGGVNTEAFF.

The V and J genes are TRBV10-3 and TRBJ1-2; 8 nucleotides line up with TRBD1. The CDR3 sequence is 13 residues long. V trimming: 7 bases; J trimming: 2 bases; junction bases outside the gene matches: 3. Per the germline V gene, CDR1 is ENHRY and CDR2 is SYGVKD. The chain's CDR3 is CAITRGQNYGYTF. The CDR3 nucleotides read TGTGCCATCACCAGGGGGCAGAACTATGGCTACACCTTC.

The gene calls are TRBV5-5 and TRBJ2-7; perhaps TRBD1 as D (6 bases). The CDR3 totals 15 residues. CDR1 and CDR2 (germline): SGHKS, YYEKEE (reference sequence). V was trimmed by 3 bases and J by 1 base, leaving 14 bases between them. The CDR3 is CASSSTTTGSYEQYF. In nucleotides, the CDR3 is TGTGCCAGCAGCTCCACCACGACAGGTTCCTACGAGCAGTACTTC.

CDR3 in DNA: TGTGCCAGCAGTCCGCCAATGGTACATGGCTACACCTTC. It is translated as CASSPPMVHGYTF. The V call is TRBV28, the J call TRBJ1-2, with D unclear. Germline V lookup: CDR1 MDHEN, CDR2 SYDVKM. The CDR3 covers 13 residues. V dropped 5 bases and J dropped 6 bases, with 13 bases sitting between them.